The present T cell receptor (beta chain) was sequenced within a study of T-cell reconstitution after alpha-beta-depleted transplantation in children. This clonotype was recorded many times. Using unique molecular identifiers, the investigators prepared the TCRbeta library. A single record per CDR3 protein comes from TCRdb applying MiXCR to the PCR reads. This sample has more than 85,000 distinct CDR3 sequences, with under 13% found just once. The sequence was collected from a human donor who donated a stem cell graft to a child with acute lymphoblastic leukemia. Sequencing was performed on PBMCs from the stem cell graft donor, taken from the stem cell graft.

The CDR3 reads CSARPGPNEKLFF. CDR3 bases: TGCAGTGCGCGACCGGGCCCAAATGAAAAACTGTTTTTT. J is TRBJ1-4 and V is TRBV20-1; no firm D call. Germline V gives CDR1 DFQATT, CDR2 SNEGSKA (reference sequence). Trimming pared 6 bases from V and 5 bases from J, leaving 13 bases between. This CDR3 contains 13 residues.